These 18 T cell receptor beta chains came from one sample sequenced in a study of cytomegalovirus exposure and HLA in healthy donors. Amplification used 60 Vbeta primers and 13 Jbeta primers. TCRdb's table, derived via immunoSEQ multiplex PCR, lists solely in-frame clones and lacks some. The table records approximately 150,000 clones, 65% to 85% of them present only once. The sequenced sample consisted of PBMCs. These receptors originate from a man aged 55-75 years in good health and CMV-seronegative.

This clone was seen repeatedly, ten times or more. In DNA form, the CDR3 reads TGTGCCAACCAACAGGGCAGGAATACTGAAGCTTTCTTT. Amino acids: CANQQGRNTEAFF. This sequence joins TRBV2 and TRBJ1-1; D perhaps matches TRBD1 (6 bases). Per germline, CDR1 SNHLY and CDR2 FYNNEI. CDR3 length equals 13 residues. V was pared by 10 bases and J by 5 bases, with 17 bases between.

The J gene is TRBJ2-5, the V gene TRBV28; D is possibly TRBD1 (7 bases). CDR1 is MDHEN and CDR2 is SYDVKM in the germline V gene. This CDR3 spans 14 amino acids. Trimming left V 5 bases short and J 5 bases short, with 15 bases between. This CDR3 is CASSPGGRQETQYF. The CDR3 DNA sequence: TGTGCCAGCAGTCCAGGGGGGCGACAGGAGACCCAGTACTTC.

This chain uses TRBV5-1 with TRBJ2-3; D is possibly TRBD2 (5 bases). The CDR3 spans 14 residues. Germline V gene lookup returns CDR1 SGHRS and CDR2 YFSETQ. The germline V and J ends were trimmed by 5 bases and 0 bases, with 10 bases remaining between them. CDR3 sequence reads: CASRAAASTDTQYF. The CDR3 bases are TGCGCCAGCAGAGCAGCGGCTAGCACAGATACGCAGTATTTT.

Note on this clone: One junction end disagrees with the germline gene, perhaps due to a read error. The chain uses TRBV10-3 and TRBJ1-2; 7 nucleotides line up with TRBD1. This CDR3 has 14 residues. From germline, CDR1 is ENHRY and CDR2 SYGVKD. The CDR3 spells CAVSAPGGQYGYTF. CDR3 nucleotides: TGTGCCGTCAGTGCTCCAGGGGGGCAGTATGGCTACACCTTC.

This chain connects TRBV2 to TRBJ1-5; the D gene is possibly TRBD1 (5 bases). There are 17 residues in the CDR3. From germline, CDR1 is SNHLY and CDR2 FYNNEI. V was pared by 3 bases and J by 6 bases, with 21 bases between. The CDR3 nucleotides are TGTGCCAGCAGTGATACCGAGTCGGGAGGGGAGGGTCAGCCCCAGCATTTT. Protein product: CASSDTESGGEGQPQHF.

The V call is TRBV7-8, the J call TRBJ1-3; TRBD1 matches at 7 bases. V lost 5 bases and J lost 3; bases outside the gene matches: 10. CDR3 length equals 16 residues. CDR1 and CDR2 (germline): SGHVS, FQNEAQ. The CDR3 DNA sequence: TGTGCCAGCAGCCCCCTGACAGGGAAGAATGGAAACACCATATATTTT. Protein: CASSPLTGKNGNTIYF.

The rearrangement uses TRBV29-1 and TRBJ2-7; 12 positions agree with TRBD1. The CDR3 runs to 13 residues. The V and J ends lost 7 bases and 9 bases, in that order; junction bases with no gene match: 10. Germline assignment: CDR1 SQVTM and CDR2 ANQGSEA. In DNA, the CDR3 is TGCAGCGGGGTGGGGGACAGGGGGCTGGTGCAGTACTTC. It is translated as CSGVGDRGLVQYF.

About this clone itself: Within the sample, other DNA sequences also encode this same CDR3. The chain recombines TRBV15 with TRBJ1-5; D uncertain. Per the germline V gene, CDR1 is LNHNV and CDR2 is YYDKDF (reference sequence). The germline V and J ends were trimmed by 6 bases and 0 bases, with 6 bases remaining between them. CDR3 length: 13 amino acids. As DNA, the CDR3 is TGTGCCACCAGAGGAGATAGCAATCAGCCCCAGCATTTT. This gives the protein CATRGDSNQPQHF.

The V gene is TRBV7-2, the J gene TRBJ2-7; possible D gene TRBD2, 5 bases. The V end was cut by 1 base, the J end by 2 bases, with 12 bases between. CDR1 and CDR2 (germline): SGHTA, FQGNSA. The CDR3 has 15 amino acids. CDR3 sequence (DNA): TGTGCCAGCAGCTTAGATCCAGCGGTCACCTACGAGCAGTACTTC. This gives the protein CASSLDPAVTYEQYF.

V gene TRBV2 combines with J gene TRBJ2-2; D gene uncertain. Germline loops: CDR1 SNHLY, CDR2 FYNNEI. This CDR3 contains 14 residues. Trimming stripped 6 bases from V and 1 base from J, with 9 bases between. This CDR3 reads CASSKLWNTGELFF. CDR3 bases: TGTGCCAGCAGCAAACTATGGAACACCGGGGAGCTGTTTTTT.

The rearrangement links TRBV28 to TRBJ1-5; 7 bases align to TRBD1. The CDR3 spans 13 residues. The V segment lost 8 bases and the J segment 7 bases; nucleotides outside the gene matches: 8. CDR1 is MDHEN, CDR2 SYDVKM, per germline. The CDR3 spells CASGSGGVQPQHF. The CDR3 coding sequence is TGTGCCAGCGGTTCAGGGGGAGTCCAGCCCCAGCATTTT.

The chain combines TRBV28 with TRBJ2-2; 11 bases match TRBD1. The J segment lost 6 bases and the V segment lost 6 bases, leaving 6 bases of the junction unmatched. The germline gives CDR1 MDHEN, CDR2 SYDVKM. The CDR3 covers 15 residues. CDR3 sequence: CASRFTGQGAGELFF. The CDR3 DNA is TGTGCCAGCAGATTTACGGGACAGGGGGCCGGGGAGCTGTTTTTT. Filled out from reference TRBV28 and TRBJ2-2, the complete variable domain reads DVKVTQSSRYLVKRTGEKVFLECVQDMDHENMFWYRQDPGLGLRLIYFSYDVKMKEKGDIPEGYSVSREKKERFSLILESASTNQTSMYLCASRFTGQGAGELFFGEGSRLTVL.

The chain has TRBV2 and TRBJ1-3, with no clear D. The CDR3 is 16 residues long. V lost 2 bases and J 0 bases, leaving 11 bases between the germline ends. Germline V gene data show CDR1 as SNHLY and CDR2 as FYNNEI. The CDR3 sequence: CASSENSPSSGNTIYF. CDR3 nucleotides: TGTGCCAGCAGTGAAAACAGCCCGAGCTCTGGAAACACCATATATTTT.

The sample holds one count of this clone. The rearrangement links TRBV7-2 to TRBJ1-4; 7 bases line up with TRBD1. CDR3 length: 16 residues. Germline-derived CDR1 and CDR2 are SGHTA and FQGNSA. The junction had 13 bases not matched to a gene; V was cut back by 4 bases and J by 8 bases. The CDR3 nucleotides read TGTGCCAGCAGCTCCACCGCCGACAGGGTTTGGGAAAAACTGTTTTTT. This encodes CASSSTADRVWEKLFF.

This sequence joins TRBV6-6 and TRBJ1-4, with 7 bases matching TRBD1. Looked up from germline, CDR1 is MNHNY and CDR2 is SVGAGI (reference sequence). This CDR3 has 15 residues. V shed 4 bases, J shed 4 bases, and the junction held 6 bases outside the gene matches. CDR3 protein: CASSSRTGLNEKLFF. For the CDR3, the DNA is TGTGCCAGCAGTTCGAGGACAGGCCTTAATGAAAAACTGTTTTTT.

V is TRBV19 and J is TRBJ1-4, with TRBD1 matching over 8 bases. Trimming took 7 bases from V and 10 from J; bases not matched to a gene: 11. The CDR3 extends over 14 amino acids. Germline CDR1 is LNHDA and CDR2 is SQIVND (reference sequence). The CDR3 here is CASIEGDRGGKLFF. CDR3 DNA sequence: TGTGCCAGTATCGAGGGAGACAGGGGCGGAAAACTGTTTTTT.

The V gene is TRBV6-1, the J gene TRBJ2-1; 11 positions agree with TRBD2. Germline V gene sequence: CDR1 MNHNS, CDR2 SASEGT. The ends lost 6 bases at V and 9 bases at J; junction bases unmatched: 10. The CDR3 extends over 15 amino acids. The CDR3 bases are TGTGCCAGCAGCGCGAATAGCGGGGGGGCCCTTGAGCAGTTCTTC. Its protein product is CASSANSGGALEQFF.

This chain links TRBV7-2 with TRBJ1-1, with D tentatively TRBD1 (5 bases). CDR3 size: 15 residues. CDR1 SGHTA and CDR2 FQGNSA come from the germline V gene. Between the trimmed V and J ends, which lost 5 bases and 0 bases, there was a span of 13 bases. As DNA, the CDR3 is TGTGCCAGCAGCCGCCGACAGAGAATGAACACTGAAGCTTTCTTT. Translated, it gives CASSRRQRMNTEAFF.